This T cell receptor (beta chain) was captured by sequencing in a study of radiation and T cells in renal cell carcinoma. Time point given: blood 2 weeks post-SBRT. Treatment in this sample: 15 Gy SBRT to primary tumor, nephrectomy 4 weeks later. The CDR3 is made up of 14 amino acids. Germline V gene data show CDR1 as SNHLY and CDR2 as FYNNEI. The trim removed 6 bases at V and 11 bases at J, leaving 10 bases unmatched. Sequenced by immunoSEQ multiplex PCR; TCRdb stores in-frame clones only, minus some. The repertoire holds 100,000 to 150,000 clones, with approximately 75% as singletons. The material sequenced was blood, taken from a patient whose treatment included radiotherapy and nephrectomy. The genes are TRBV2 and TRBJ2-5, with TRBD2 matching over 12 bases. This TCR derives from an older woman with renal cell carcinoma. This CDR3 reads CASRRLAGADGQYF. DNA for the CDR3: TGTGCCAGCAGGAGACTAGCGGGGGCCGACGGGCAGTACTTC.